The 9 T cell receptor beta chains below were found in one sample sequenced in a study of blood T cell repertoires in COVID-19. TCRdb's table, derived via immunoSEQ multiplex PCR, lists solely in-frame clones and lacks some. Of 150,000 to 200,000 clones in the sample, around 79% were seen once. Sequencing was carried out using peripheral blood. The receptor set was obtained from a man aged 55-75 years with active or convalescent COVID-19.

The CDR3 here is CASSLGTGWGSNEQFF. The CDR3 nucleotides are TGTGCCAGCAGCCTCGGGACAGGGTGGGGGTCGAATGAGCAGTTCTTC. The rearrangement links TRBV7-2 to TRBJ2-1; 9 bases map to TRBD1. The germline V gene encodes CDR1 SGHTA and CDR2 FQGNSA. This CDR3 region has 16 residues. V lost 5 bases to trimming and J lost 7 bases; unmatched junction nucleotides: 12.

This rearrangement joins TRBV29-1 to TRBJ2-5; 12 nucleotides match TRBD2. The CDR3 runs 13 residues. The V gene end was trimmed by 7 bases and the J gene end by 3 bases; junction bases not matched to a gene: 3. Germline values: CDR1 SQVTM, CDR2 ANQGSEA. This CDR3 is CSARTSGEETQYF. The CDR3 nucleotides are TGCAGCGCCCGGACTAGCGGGGAAGAGACCCAGTACTTC.

This clone was detected once. This sequence joins TRBV7-2 and TRBJ2-1; 14 bases line up with TRBD2. J gave up 1 base and V 5 bases, and 4 bases lay outside the gene matches. This CDR3 spans 17 amino acids. The germline V gene encodes CDR1 SGHTA and CDR2 FQGNSA. The CDR3: CASSTGTSGRSYNEQFF. DNA for the CDR3: TGTGCCAGCAGCACCGGGACTAGCGGGAGATCCTACAATGAGCAGTTCTTC.

This clone has a single count. The chain links TRBV7-3 to TRBJ2-7, with a tentative D call TRBD2 (5 bases). In germline, CDR1 is SGHTA, CDR2 FQGTGA. CDR3 length: 14 residues. V was cut by 3 bases and J by 4 bases, with 13 bases left in between. CDR3 DNA sequence: TGTGCCAGCAGCTTCGCCGGGAAGGATTACGAGCAGTACTTC. This codes for CASSFAGKDYEQYF.

The chain combines TRBV5-5 with TRBJ2-5; 7 nucleotides line up with TRBD1. CDR3 size: 16 residues. J gave up 0 bases and V 3 bases, and 8 bases lay outside the gene matches. From germline, CDR1 is SGHKS and CDR2 YYEKEE (reference sequence). CDR3 nucleotides: TGTGCCAGCAGCTGGGCCATAGGACAGGACCAAGAGACCCAGTACTTC. Its translation: CASSWAIGQDQETQYF.

The chain recombines TRBV11-1 with TRBJ1-1, with 7 nucleotides matching TRBD1. This CDR3 region has 16 residues. Per the germline V gene, CDR1 is SGHAT and CDR2 is FQDESV (reference sequence). The V gene end was trimmed by 2 bases and the J gene end by 0 bases; junction bases not matched to a gene: 6. In DNA form, the CDR3 reads TGTGCCAGCAGCTTAAGAGGGGGACAGATGAACACTGAAGCTTTCTTT. The encoded protein is CASSLRGGQMNTEAFF. Looking up the rest from reference TRBV11-1 and TRBJ1-1 gives the full variable domain: EAEVAQSPRYKITEKSQAVAFWCDPISGHATLYWYRQILGQGPELLVQFQDESVVDDSQLPKDRFSAERLKGVDSTLKIQPAELGDSAMYLCASSLRGGQMNTEAFFGQGTRLTVV.

J is TRBJ2-7 and V is TRBV19; 8 bases line up with TRBD2. Germline V gives CDR1 LNHDA, CDR2 SQIVND (reference sequence). J lost 4 bases, V lost 4 bases, and 9 bases had no gene match. The CDR3 has 15 residues. The CDR3 nucleotides read TGTGCCAGTAGTACTACTAGCGGACTTTTATACGAGCAGTACTTC. It encodes CASSTTSGLLYEQYF.

V and J are TRBV5-8 and TRBJ1-1; D call uncertain. The CDR3 has 14 amino acids. CDR1 SGHTS and CDR2 YDEGEE come from the germline V gene. V was clipped by 2 bases and J by 7 bases, with 15 bases between them. CDR3 nucleotides: TGTGCCAGCAGCTTAGGATTGGGGAGGGTTGAAGCTTTCTTT. Amino acids: CASSLGLGRVEAFF.

V and J are TRBV5-1 and TRBJ1-6, with TRBD1 matching 10 bases. The length of the CDR3 is 18 residues. V shed 0 bases, J shed 7 bases, and the junction held 10 bases outside the gene matches. Germline V gene data show CDR1 as SGHRS and CDR2 as YFSETQ. The DNA for the CDR3 is TGCGCCAGCAGCTTGGTTTTCCGACAGGGGGCTCTAAATTCACCCCTCCACTTT. It encodes CASSLVFRQGALNSPLHF.